A single sample gave rise to the 18 T cell receptor beta chains below, sequenced in a study of T cell repertoires in cytomegalovirus infection (dated by TCRdb to the late 2010s). Explained via the paper, the treatment or condition label denotes: in vitro stimulation with specific CMV peptide epitopes to enrich CMV-specific T cells. Data came from an Illumina HiSeq 1500. In TCRdb, the public reads were trimmed at Q25 with fastp and aligned with MiXCR, with productive beta chains retained. Under each unique CDR3 protein, matching rows form one entry showing the most common genes and DNA. In all, the sample holds 650,000 to 850,000 distinct CDR3 sequences, and 25% to 35% of those were seen once. The top ten hold around 13% of the sample. No antigen has been identified for these receptors. Sequenced here: cultured CD8+ T cells from PBMCs, sampled from culture after CMV antigen stimulation. These receptors were taken from a human donor in good health (CMV status not recorded). Some clones in this sample may be carry-over from other donors' samples.

The chain joins TRBV4-1 to TRBJ2-7; the D gene is possibly TRBD1 (6 bases). The CDR3 spans 16 residues. V was shortened by 4 bases and J by 0 bases, with 16 bases between the two germline ends. The germline CDR1 and CDR2 sequences are MGHRA and YSYEKL. Written as DNA, the CDR3 is TGCGCCAGCAGCCCAACTCTTGGACAGAGCTCCTACGAGCAGTACTTC. This codes for CASSPTLGQSSYEQYF.

This rearrangement joins TRBV6-2 or TRBV6-3 to TRBJ1-2; a weak D match, TRBD1 (6 bases). This CDR3 contains 14 residues. The V gene lost 1 base and the J gene lost 4 bases, with 10 bases spanning the gap. CDR1 MNHEY and CDR2 SVGEGT come from the germline V gene. CDR3 amino acids: CASSYLDSTYGYTF. Written as DNA, the CDR3 is TGTGCCAGCAGTTACTTGGACAGTACCTATGGCTACACCTTC.

The chain combines TRBV25-1 with TRBJ2-2; TRBD1 matches 9 bases. This CDR3 has 13 residues. Germline CDR1 MGHDK, CDR2 SYGVNS. V lost 5 bases and J lost 8; bases outside the gene matches: 3. DNA of the CDR3: TGTGCCAGCAGTAAGGACAGGGGAGGGGAGCTGTTTTTT. This sequence encodes CASSKDRGGELFF.

This chain joins TRBV7-6 and TRBJ1-6; possibly TRBD1 for D (5 bases). The CDR3 extends over 15 amino acids. With 1 base removed from V and 7 bases from J, the gap between germline ends came to 11 bases. Germline V gives CDR1 SGHVS, CDR2 FNYEAQ. The CDR3 loop is CASSLDGGRNSPLHF. The CDR3 DNA sequence: TGTGCCAGCAGCTTAGATGGGGGGAGAAATTCACCCCTCCACTTT.

V is TRBV7-2 and J is TRBJ2-5, with 13 nucleotides matching TRBD2. The length of the CDR3 is 16 residues. Germline values: CDR1 SGHTA, CDR2 FQGNSA. V gave up 3 bases and J gave up 7 bases; unmatched junction bases: 8. The CDR3 reads CASSFGLAGAPGTQYF. The CDR3 DNA reads as TGTGCCAGCAGCTTTGGACTAGCGGGGGCCCCCGGGACCCAGTACTTC.

Ten or more counts support this clonotype. This chain uses TRBV7-9 with TRBJ2-7; TRBD1 matches at 7 bases. This CDR3 contains 15 residues. Per germline, CDR1 SEHNR and CDR2 FQNEAQ (reference sequence). The V gene end was trimmed by 5 bases and the J gene end by 0 bases; junction bases not matched to a gene: 7. The CDR3 sequence: CASSEGAQSSYEQYF. The CDR3 coding sequence is TGTGCCAGCAGCGAGGGGGCCCAGAGCTCCTACGAGCAGTACTTC. Filled out from reference TRBV7-9 and TRBJ2-7, the complete variable domain reads DTGVSQNPRHKITKRGQNVTFRCDPISEHNRLYWYRQTLGQGPEFLTYFQNEAQLEKSRLLSDRFSAERPKGSFSTLEIQRTEQGDSAMYLCASSEGAQSSYEQYFGPGTRLTVT.

This clonotype was recorded a few times. The V and J genes are TRBV7-2 and TRBJ2-3; no firm D call. The V gene's germline CDR1 is SGHTA and CDR2 FQGNSA. The V and J ends lost 2 bases and 4 bases respectively, with 7 bases between them. The CDR3 totals 13 residues. The CDR3 loop reads CASSLYSPDTQYF. The CDR3 coding sequence is TGTGCCAGCAGCTTATACTCCCCAGATACGCAGTATTTT.

This chain connects TRBV28 to TRBJ2-1; D ambiguous. Germline V CDR1 and CDR2: MDHEN, SYDVKM. Trimming cost V 3 bases and J 0 bases, with 12 bases left between them. This CDR3 spans 16 amino acids. This CDR3 is CASSLSLHSSYNEQFF. The CDR3 nucleotides are TGTGCCAGCAGTTTGTCCCTACACAGCTCCTACAATGAGCAGTTCTTC.

This clonotype was seen a few times. The chain has TRBV15 and TRBJ2-6; D tentatively fits TRBD1 or TRBD2 (5 bases each). Germline V gene sequence: CDR1 LNHNV, CDR2 YYDKDF (reference sequence). Trimming removed 0 bases at V and 0 bases at J, with 6 bases between. This CDR3 is built from 16 residues. Here the CDR3 reads CATSRDGGSGANVLTF. The CDR3, as DNA: TGTGCCACCAGCAGAGATGGGGGCTCTGGGGCCAACGTCCTGACTTTC.

V gene TRBV10-3 combines with J gene TRBJ2-1; TRBD2 matches at 8 bases. The CDR3 is 16 amino acids. Germline assignment: CDR1 ENHRY and CDR2 SYGVKD. The V gene end was trimmed by 0 bases and the J gene end by 4 bases; junction bases not matched to a gene: 5. The CDR3 is CAISESSSGGYNEQFF. The CDR3 nucleotides are TGTGCCATCAGTGAGTCGTCCAGCGGGGGATACAATGAGCAGTTCTTC.

This clonotype turned up a few times. This chain joins TRBV5-8 and TRBJ1-6; D unresolved. Germline CDR1 and CDR2: SGHTS and YDEGEE. Trimming shortened V by 6 bases and J by 4 bases, and 14 bases separated the two germline ends. This CDR3 has 15 amino acids. The CDR3 sequence: CASNPGGIYNSPLHF. CDR3 DNA: TGTGCCAGCAACCCGGGAGGTATTTATAATTCACCCCTCCACTTT.

This clonotype was found a few times. The chain has TRBV5-1 and TRBJ2-7; D possibly matches TRBD1 or TRBD2 (5 bases each). The ends were cut back, 7 bases at V and 7 bases at J, with 12 bases in the middle. The CDR3 is 11 residues long. The germline gives CDR1 SGHRS, CDR2 YFSETQ. The CDR3 sequence: CASAAWGEQYF. The CDR3 DNA reads TGCGCCAGCGCCGCTTGGGGGGAGCAGTACTTC.

This clonotype was detected many times. CDR3 region: CASTPGAGELFF. The CDR3 bases are TGTGCCAGCACCCCCGGGGCCGGGGAGCTGTTTTTT. The rearrangement uses TRBV6-5 and TRBJ2-2; weak D call: TRBD2 (5 bases). Trimming pared 7 bases from V and 6 bases from J, leaving 9 bases between. The CDR3 is made up of 12 amino acids. Germline CDR1 is MNHEY and CDR2 is SVGAGI.

This clonotype was seen only a few times. The rearrangement links TRBV6-1 to TRBJ1-1, with 8 bases that match TRBD1. The V gene's germline CDR1 is MNHNS and CDR2 SASEGT. V was clipped by 6 bases and J by 0 bases; unmatched bases: 12. The CDR3 is made up of 17 amino acids. The CDR3 DNA is TGTGCCAGCAGCCCTCTCTATCAGGGGGCGATGAACACTGAAGCTTTCTTT. It yields the protein CASSPLYQGAMNTEAFF.

This clonotype was seen a handful of times. The chain carries TRBV6-5 and TRBJ1-3; 9 bases fit TRBD1. Unmatched junction bases numbered 3, after V lost 2 bases and J lost 4 bases. CDR1 MNHEY and CDR2 SVGAGI come from the germline V gene. CDR3 length: 15 amino acids. The CDR3: CASSYRGQGGNTIYF. DNA for the CDR3: TGTGCCAGCAGTTACCGCGGACAGGGGGGAAACACCATATATTTT.

The V call is TRBV20-1, the J call TRBJ2-2; possibly TRBD1 or TRBD2 for D (5 bases each). The CDR3 consists of 13 residues. From germline, CDR1 is DFQATT and CDR2 SNEGSKA (reference sequence). Trimming stripped 6 bases from V and 5 bases from J, with 13 bases between. In nucleotides, the CDR3 is TGCAGTGCAATCATGAGGGGAACCGGGGAGCTGTTTTTT. Translated: CSAIMRGTGELFF.

This clonotype appeared once. The chain couples TRBV18 to TRBJ2-4; 8 bases line up with TRBD1. CDR1 and CDR2 from the germline V gene are KGHSH and LQKENI. V shed 0 bases and J 0 bases; nucleotides not matched to a gene: 1. This CDR3 spans 16 amino acids. The CDR3 nucleotides are TGTGCCAGCTCACCACCGACAGGGGCAGCCAAAAACATTCAGTACTTC. Amino acids: CASSPPTGAAKNIQYF.

This chain uses TRBV4-1 with TRBJ2-3; no definite D call. CDR1 and CDR2 from the germline V gene are MGHRA and YSYEKL. The V and J ends lost 1 base and 2 bases respectively, with 13 bases between them. CDR3 length: 16 residues. The CDR3, as DNA: TGCGCCAGCAGCCAAGCAGTGCAAATCGCCACAGATACGCAGTATTTT. Amino acid sequence: CASSQAVQIATDTQYF.